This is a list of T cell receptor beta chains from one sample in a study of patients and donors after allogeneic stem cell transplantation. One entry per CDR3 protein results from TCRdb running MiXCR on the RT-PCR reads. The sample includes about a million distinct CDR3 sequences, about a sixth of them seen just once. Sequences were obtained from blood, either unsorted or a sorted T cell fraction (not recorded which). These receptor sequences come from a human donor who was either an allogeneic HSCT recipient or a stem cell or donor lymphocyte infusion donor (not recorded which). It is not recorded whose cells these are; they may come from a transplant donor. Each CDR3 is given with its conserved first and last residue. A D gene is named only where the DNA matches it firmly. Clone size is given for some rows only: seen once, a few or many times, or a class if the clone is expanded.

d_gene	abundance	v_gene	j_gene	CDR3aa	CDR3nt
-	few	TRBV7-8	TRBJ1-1	CASSRTPGSNTEAFF	TGTGCCAGCAGCCGGACACCCGGATCCAACACTGAAGCTTTCTTT
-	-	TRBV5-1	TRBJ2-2	CASKLINTGELFF	TGCGCCAGCAAACTAATTAACACCGGGGAGCTGTTTTTT
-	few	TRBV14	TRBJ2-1	CASSQDVDSVEQFF	TGTGCCAGCAGCCAAGACGTCGACTCAGTTGAGCAGTTCTTC
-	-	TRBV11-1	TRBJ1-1	CASSHPGRTRGSHTEAFF	TGTGCCAGCAGCCACCCGGGACGAACAAGGGGGTCTCACACTGAAGCTTTCTTT
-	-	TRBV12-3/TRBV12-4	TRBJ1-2	CASSLFRGNYGYTF	TGTGCCAGCAGTTTATTTAGGGGGAACTATGGCTACACCTTC
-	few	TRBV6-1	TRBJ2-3	CAGTEAARTEDTQYF	TGTGCCGGAACCGAGGCCGCCAGGACCGAAGATACGCAGTATTTT
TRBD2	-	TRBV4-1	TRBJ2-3	CASSELAGVADTQYF	TGCGCCAGCAGTGAGCTAGCGGGAGTAGCAGATACGCAGTATTTT
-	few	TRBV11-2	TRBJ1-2	CASSLGARGSNYGYTF	TGTGCCAGCAGCTTAGGGGCTAGGGGGTCGAACTATGGCTACACCTTC
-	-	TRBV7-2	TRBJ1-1	CASSPGPRRVTEAFF	TGTGCCAGCAGCCCAGGACCGAGAAGGGTCACTGAAGCTTTCTTT
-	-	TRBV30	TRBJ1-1	CAWSVTDTEAFF	TGTGCCTGGAGTGTGACAGACACTGAAGCTTTCTTT
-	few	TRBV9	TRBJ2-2	CASSVGVGTGELFF	TGTGCCAGCAGCGTTGGGGTTGGGACCGGGGAGCTGTTTTTT
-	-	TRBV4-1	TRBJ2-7	CASSQGGTPPYEQYF	TGCGCCAGCAGCCAAGGGGGGACTCCTCCCTACGAGCAGTACTTC
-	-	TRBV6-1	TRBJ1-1	CASTQGQTNTEAFF	TGTGCCAGCACCCAAGGACAGACGAACACTGAAGCTTTCTTT
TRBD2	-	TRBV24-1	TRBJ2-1	CATSATSGPYNEQFF	TGTGCCACCAGTGCCACTAGCGGGCCCTACAATGAGCAGTTCTTC
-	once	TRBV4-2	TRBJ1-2	CASSGRGAANYGYTF	TGTGCCAGCAGCGGGAGGGGGGCGGCTAACTATGGCTACACCTTC
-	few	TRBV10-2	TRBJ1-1	CASSDGWAVAFF	TGCGCCAGCAGTGACGGCTGGGCAGTGGCTTTCTTT
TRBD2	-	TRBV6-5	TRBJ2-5	CASSYSALAGEETQYF	TGTGCCAGCAGTTACTCGGCCCTAGCGGGAGAAGAGACCCAGTACTTC